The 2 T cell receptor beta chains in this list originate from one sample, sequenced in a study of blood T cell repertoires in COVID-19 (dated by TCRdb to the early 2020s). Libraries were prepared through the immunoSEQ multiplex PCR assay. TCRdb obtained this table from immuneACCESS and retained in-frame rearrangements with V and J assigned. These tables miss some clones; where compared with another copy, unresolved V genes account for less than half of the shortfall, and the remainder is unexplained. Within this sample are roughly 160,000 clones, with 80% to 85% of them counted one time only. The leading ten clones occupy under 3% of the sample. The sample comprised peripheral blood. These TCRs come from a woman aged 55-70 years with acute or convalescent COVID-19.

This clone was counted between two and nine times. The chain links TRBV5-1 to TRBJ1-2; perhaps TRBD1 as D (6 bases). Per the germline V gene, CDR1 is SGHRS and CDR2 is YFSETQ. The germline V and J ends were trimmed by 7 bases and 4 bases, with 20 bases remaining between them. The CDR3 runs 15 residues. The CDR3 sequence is CASGVNMTGLYGYTF. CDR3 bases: TGCGCCAGCGGCGTAAACATGACAGGTCTCTATGGCTACACCTTC.

CDR3: CASSLSGGGPLQETQYF. CDR3 nucleotide sequence: TGCGCCAGCAGCTTGAGCGGCGGGGGGCCGCTTCAAGAGACCCAGTACTTC. The J gene is TRBJ2-5, the V gene TRBV5-1; 8 positions match TRBD2. Unmatched junction bases numbered 10, after V lost 1 base and J lost 2 bases. The CDR3 has 17 residues. Germline V CDR1 and CDR2: SGHRS, YFSETQ.